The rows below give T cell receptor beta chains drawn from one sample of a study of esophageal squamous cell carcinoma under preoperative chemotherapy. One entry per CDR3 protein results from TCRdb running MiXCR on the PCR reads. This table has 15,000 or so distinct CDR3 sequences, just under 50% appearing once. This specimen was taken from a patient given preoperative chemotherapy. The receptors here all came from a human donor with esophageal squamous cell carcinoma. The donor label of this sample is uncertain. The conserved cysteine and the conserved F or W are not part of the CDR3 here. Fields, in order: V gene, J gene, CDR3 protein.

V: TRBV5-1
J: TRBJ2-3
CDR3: ASSFTDPSTDTQY

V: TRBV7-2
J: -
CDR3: ASSLASEGYEQY

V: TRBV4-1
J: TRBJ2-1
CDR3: ASNAAEAQRRETQF

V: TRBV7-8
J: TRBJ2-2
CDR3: ASSSGGPRTGELF

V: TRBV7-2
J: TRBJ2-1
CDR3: ASSGGGAGVYEQF

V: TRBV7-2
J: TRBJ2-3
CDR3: ASSSTGGGATDMQY

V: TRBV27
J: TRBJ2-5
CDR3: ASRGRGRETQY

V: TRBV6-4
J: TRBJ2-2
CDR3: ASSDRPGTGELF

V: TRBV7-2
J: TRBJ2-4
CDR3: ASAGGGGQVQDIQY

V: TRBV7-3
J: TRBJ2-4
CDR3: ASSLQCSVSGQRTKNIQY